The sequence of this T cell receptor beta chain was determined in a study of T cell changes during pregnancy in multiple sclerosis. Using immunoSEQ multiplex PCR, the repertoire was profiled, and TCRdb retains in-frame clones only, with some absent. Of about 83,000 clones in the sample, 90% to 95% were seen once. Germline V CDR1 and CDR2: KGHSH, LQKENI. The CDR3 has 16 residues. V gave up 1 base and J gave up 4 bases; unmatched junction bases: 9. The sequence derives from a female donor with multiple sclerosis, enrolled in a pregnancy study. The material was peripheral blood, obtained in the second trimester of pregnancy. The chain recombines TRBV18 with TRBJ1-2; 7 nucleotides line up with TRBD1. In nucleotides, the CDR3 is TGTGCCAGCTCACCACTTCAAGGCGACAGGGTCTATGGCTACACCTTC. Translated, it gives CASSPLQGDRVYGYTF.